These 14 T cell receptor beta chains were sequenced from one sample in a study of blood T cell repertoires in COVID-19. The table came from immunoSEQ multiplex PCR; TCRdb's copy has only in-frame clones and leaves some out. The data show roughly 480,000 clones, approximately 89% seen once. Sequences were obtained from peripheral blood. The origin of the receptors is a man aged 18 to 29 with COVID-19, enrolled during active disease.

In DNA, the CDR3 is TGTGCCAGCAGTTACGACAGGTCGAACACCGGGGAGCTGTTTTTT. This translates into CASSYDRSNTGELFF. This chain joins TRBV6-5 and TRBJ2-2, with a weak D call TRBD1 (6 bases). Deletions cut 2 bases from V and 0 bases from J, with 7 bases between. Germline V gene sequence: CDR1 MNHEY, CDR2 SVGAGI. The CDR3 is made up of 15 amino acids.

This chain connects TRBV11-2 to TRBJ1-5, with TRBD1 matching over 7 bases. From germline, CDR1 is SGHAT and CDR2 FQNNGV. The V gene end was trimmed by 5 bases and the J gene end by 3 bases; junction bases not matched to a gene: 4. This CDR3 is 14 amino acids long. CDR3 DNA sequence: TGTGCCAGCAGCCCCGACAGGGTCAATCAGCCCCAGCATTTT. Translation: CASSPDRVNQPQHF.

The rearrangement uses TRBV5-1 and TRBJ2-2; weak D call: TRBD1 (5 bases). Germline CDR1 is SGHRS and CDR2 is YFSETQ. The CDR3 spans 16 residues. The V and J ends lost 0 bases and 1 base respectively, with 10 bases between them. Written as DNA, the CDR3 is TGCGCCAGCAGCTTGGGGTGGGGCAGGAACACCGGGGAGCTGTTTTTT. Protein sequence: CASSLGWGRNTGELFF.

CDR3 sequence: CASSEGVYEQFF. The CDR3, as DNA: TGTGCCAGCAGTGAAGGCGTGTATGAGCAGTTCTTC. The chain uses TRBV6-1 and TRBJ2-1, with D unresolved. V was clipped by 1 base and J by 8 bases, with 6 bases between them. Germline CDR1 reads MNHNS; CDR2 reads SASEGT. This CDR3 spans 12 amino acids.

The V call is TRBV10-3, the J call TRBJ2-1, with 9 bases that match TRBD1. The CDR3 extends over 13 amino acids. V trimming: 11 bases; J trimming: 5 bases; junction bases outside the gene matches: 7. Germline V lookup: CDR1 ENHRY, CDR2 SYGVKD. For the CDR3, the DNA is TGTGCCTACGGGACAGGGCCGCACAATGAGCAGTTCTTC. Translated, it gives CAYGTGPHNEQFF.

The rearrangement links TRBV19 to TRBJ1-2; 7 bases map to TRBD1. Trimming cost V 8 bases and J 3 bases; bases outside gene matches: 3. In germline, CDR1 is LNHDA, CDR2 SQIVND (reference sequence). CDR3 size: 12 residues. For the CDR3, the DNA is TGTGCCAGTGGTGACAGGGACTATGGCTACACCTTC. Translating it yields CASGDRDYGYTF.

V usage is TRBV3-1 (or the pseudogene TRBV3-2) and J usage is TRBJ2-4, with 7 nucleotides matching TRBD1. V trimming: 4 bases; J trimming: 6 bases; junction bases outside the gene matches: 6. From germline, CDR1 is LGHDT and CDR2 YNNKEL (reference sequence). The CDR3 loop spans 14 amino acids. As DNA, the CDR3 is TGTGCCAGCAGCCCGACAGGGAACCGAAACATTCAGTACTTC. Its translation: CASSPTGNRNIQYF.

The chain is built from TRBV18 and TRBJ2-2; D may be TRBD2 (6 bases). Trimming stripped 5 bases from V and 3 bases from J, with 10 bases between. The CDR3 totals 14 residues. The germline V gene has CDR1 KGHSH and CDR2 LQKENI. CDR3 sequence: CASSGQRDTGELFF. As DNA, the CDR3 is TGTGCCAGCTCAGGTCAGCGGGACACCGGGGAGCTGTTTTTT.

The chain's CDR3 is CASRAWVEGKPHEQYF. The CDR3 DNA reads TGTGCCAGCAGGGCATGGGTGGAGGGGAAGCCCCACGAGCAGTACTTC. The chain has TRBV2 and TRBJ2-7, with D possibly being TRBD2 (6 bases). In germline, CDR1 is SNHLY, CDR2 FYNNEI. The CDR3 has 16 amino acids. Deletions cut 6 bases from V and 5 bases from J, with 23 bases between.

The V gene is TRBV7-2, the J gene TRBJ2-3, with 11 bases lining up with TRBD2. CDR1 is SGHTA and CDR2 is FQGNSA in the germline V gene. The CDR3 has 14 amino acids. V was clipped by 8 bases and J by 4 bases; unmatched bases: 5. Here the CDR3 reads CASQLAGVSDTQYF. CDR3 nucleotides: TGTGCCAGCCAACTAGCGGGAGTGTCAGATACGCAGTATTTT.

DNA for the CDR3: TGTGCCAGCAGCCTAGCGGGCGGGTACACTAGCACAGATACGCAGTATTTT. Translating it yields CASSLAGGYTSTDTQYF. This chain connects TRBV11-3 to TRBJ2-3, with 8 bases that match TRBD2. CDR1 SGHNT and CDR2 YENEEA come from the germline V gene. This CDR3 comprises 17 residues. After removal of 5 bases from V and 0 bases from J, the junction contained 10 bases not matched to a gene.

This clone has just one count. CDR3 protein: CASRGVANTEAFF. CDR3 nucleotides: TGTGCCAGCCGGGGGGTGGCGAACACTGAAGCTTTCTTT. The rearrangement joins TRBV6-5 to TRBJ1-1, with D possibly TRBD1 on 5 matching bases. V was trimmed by 8 bases and J by 1 base, leaving 11 bases between them. CDR3 length: 13 residues. CDR1 and CDR2 from the germline V gene are MNHEY and SVGAGI.

This sequence joins TRBV5-1 and TRBJ1-1; TRBD1 is a possible D gene (5 bases). With 5 bases removed from V and 4 bases from J, the gap between germline ends came to 15 bases. CDR1 is SGHRS, CDR2 YFSETQ, per germline. CDR3 length: 14 amino acids. The CDR3 region has the DNA TGCGCCAGCAGTTCTCAGGGTGTAGGCACTGAAGCTTTCTTT. Amino acid sequence: CASSSQGVGTEAFF. Using reference TRBV5-1 and TRBJ1-1 for the parts outside the CDR3, the full variable domain is KAGVTQTPRYLIKTRGQQVTLSCSPISGHRSVSWYQQTPGQGLQFLFEYFSETQRNKGNFPGRFSGRQFSNSRSEMNVSTLELGDSALYLCASSSQGVGTEAFFGQGTRLTVV.

This clone was detected only once. The chain uses TRBV18 and TRBJ1-1, with D hard to call. The CDR3 spans 14 residues. V shed 3 bases and J shed 2 bases, with 10 bases lying between them. CDR1 is KGHSH, CDR2 LQKENI, per germline. The CDR3 region is CASSPIGRNTEAFF. As DNA, the CDR3 is TGTGCCAGCTCACCCATTGGCCGCAACACTGAAGCTTTCTTT.